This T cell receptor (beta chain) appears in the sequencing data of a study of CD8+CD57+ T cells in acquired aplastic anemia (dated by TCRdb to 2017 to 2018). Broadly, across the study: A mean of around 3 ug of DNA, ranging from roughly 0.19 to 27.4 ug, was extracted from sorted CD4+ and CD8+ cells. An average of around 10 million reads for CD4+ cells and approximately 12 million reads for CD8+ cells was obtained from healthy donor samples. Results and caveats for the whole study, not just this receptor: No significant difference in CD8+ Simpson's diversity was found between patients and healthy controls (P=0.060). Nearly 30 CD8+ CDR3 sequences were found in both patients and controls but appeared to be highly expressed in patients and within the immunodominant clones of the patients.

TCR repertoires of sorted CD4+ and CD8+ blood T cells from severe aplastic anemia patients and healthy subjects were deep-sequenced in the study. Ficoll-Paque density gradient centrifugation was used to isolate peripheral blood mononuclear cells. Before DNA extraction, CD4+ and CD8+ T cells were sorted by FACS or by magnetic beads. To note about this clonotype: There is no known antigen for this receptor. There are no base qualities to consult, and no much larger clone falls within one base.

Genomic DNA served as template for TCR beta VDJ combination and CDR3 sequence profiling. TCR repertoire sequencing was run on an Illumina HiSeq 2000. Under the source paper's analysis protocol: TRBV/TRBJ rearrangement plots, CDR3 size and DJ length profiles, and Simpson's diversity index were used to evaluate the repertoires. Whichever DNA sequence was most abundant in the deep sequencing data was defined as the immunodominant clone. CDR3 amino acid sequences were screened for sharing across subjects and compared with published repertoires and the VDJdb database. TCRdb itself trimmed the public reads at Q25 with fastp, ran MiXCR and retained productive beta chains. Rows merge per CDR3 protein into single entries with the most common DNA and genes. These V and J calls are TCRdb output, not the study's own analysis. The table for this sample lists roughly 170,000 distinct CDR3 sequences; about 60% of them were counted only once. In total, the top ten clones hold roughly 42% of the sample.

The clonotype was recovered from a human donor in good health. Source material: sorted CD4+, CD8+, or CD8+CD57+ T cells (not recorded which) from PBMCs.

The CDR3 protein sequence reads: CASSIGPGSPLHF. The DNA is TGTGCCAGTAGTATAGGGCCGGGTTCACCCCTCCACTTT. Recombination connected TRBV19 to TRBJ1-6; a confident D gene designation cannot be given. Via the germline V gene (reference sequence), CDR1 is LNHDA and CDR2 SQIVND. V drops 1 base and J drops 9 bases, leaving 7 bases in between. From cysteine to phenylalanine, the CDR3 is 13 amino acids long. Just the 39-base CDR3 DNA is kept, in frame starting at base 1.